Each of the 4 T cell receptor beta chains below was sequenced from the same sample in a study of tumor-infiltrating lymphocytes in primary liver carcinoma. Each 20-30 mg portion of unsorted bulk tissue served as the source for co-extraction of RNA and DNA. With around 500 ng total RNA as template and a constant-region primer, TCR beta cDNA was made. Generation of the TCR beta libraries relied on three nested multiplex PCR rounds using slightly modified ARM-PCR. Each of the first two PCR rounds ran nine to ten cycles with TRBV1-TRBV30 forward and C-beta reverse primers. TCRdb processed the multiplex PCR reads anew with MiXCR; each CDR3 protein has one entry. The table lists about 78,000 distinct CDR3 sequences, about 64% of them singletons, with roughly 13% in the top ten. The sequenced sample was liver tumor tissue from sampling region 4. Subset defined: tumor region T4, right-lateral pole. These receptors were taken from a woman in her sixties or seventies with primary liver carcinoma and hepatitis B virus infection.

This sequence joins TRBV12-3 or TRBV12-4 and TRBJ1-6, with D unresolved. V shed 5 bases and J shed 11 bases, with 19 bases lying between them. The CDR3 is made up of 15 amino acids. CDR3 amino acids: CASSKRTWVGTPLHF. DNA of the CDR3: TGTGCCAGCAGTAAACGAACATGGGTCGGAACACCCCTCCACTTT.

As to this clonotype: A read error is possible here, since a much larger clone lies one base away. The chain recombines TRBV5-4 with TRBJ2-1; TRBD2 agrees at 14 bases. The CDR3 is made up of 17 amino acids. Germline loops: CDR1 SGHNT, CDR2 YYREEE (reference sequence). Written as DNA, the CDR3 is TGTGTCAGCAGCTTGGGGACTAGCGGGAGTACCTACAATGAGCAGTTCTTC. Translation gives CVSSLGTSGSTYNEQFF.

In its sample, this clonotype was seen a few times. This rearrangement joins TRBV20-1 to TRBJ2-7; 7 bases align to TRBD2. This CDR3 comprises 12 residues. Per germline, CDR1 DFQATT and CDR2 SNEGSKA (reference sequence). The V segment lost 6 bases and the J segment 1 base; nucleotides outside the gene matches: 3. In DNA form, the CDR3 reads TGCAGTGCCCGGACTAGATCCTACGAGCAGTACTTC. Protein product: CSARTRSYEQYF.

This clonotype turned up a few times. Relative to the germline gene, one junction end is altered; a read error may explain this. The chain combines TRBV19 with TRBJ2-7; 9 bases match TRBD1. Looked up from germline, CDR1 is LNHDA and CDR2 is SQIVND (reference sequence). The CDR3 consists of 13 residues. The CDR3 nucleotides read TGTGCCAGTAGTAGCCGGGACAGGGCCTCTTGGGACTTC. It yields the protein CASSSRDRASWDF.